A selection of T cell receptor beta chains follows, all from one sample in a study of CD8+ T cells in alopecia areata. Generated by immunoSEQ multiplex PCR, the TCRdb table keeps only in-frame clones and is missing some. Of about 200,000 clones in the sample, roughly 64% were seen once. The sequencing used CD4+ T cells sorted from blood, collected at week 24, from a patient treated with tofacitinib. The receptors stem from a human donor with alopecia areata. CDR3s include the opening cysteine and the closing phenylalanine or tryptophan. D genes are given only for firm matches. Expanded clones are given a class, and other clones once, few, many or no size at all.

TRBV5-6	TRBJ2-2	14	-	-	CASSLGANTGELFF	TGTGCCAGCAGCTTGGGGGCGAACACCGGGGAGCTGTTTTTT
TRBV7-9	TRBJ2-7	14	TRBD1	few	CASSVAGTANEQYF	TGTGCCAGCAGCGTAGCCGGGACAGCCAACGAGCAGTACTTC
TRBV6-6	TRBJ2-1	16	TRBD2	many	CASSYLAGGPYNEQFF	TGTGCCAGCAGTTACCTAGCGGGAGGGCCCTACAATGAGCAGTTCTTC
TRBV30	TRBJ2-7	14	TRBD2	-	CAWGAGLAGYEQYF	TGTGCCTGGGGGGCGGGACTAGCGGGATACGAGCAGTACTTC
TRBV7-2	TRBJ1-1	14	-	-	CASSLIIGGRAAFF	TGTGCCAGCAGCTTAATCATCGGGGGGCGAGCGGCTTTCTTT
TRBV18	TRBJ2-1	13	-	-	CASSRDSSNEQFF	TGTGCCAGCTCACGTGACAGTAGCAATGAGCAGTTCTTC
TRBV9	TRBJ1-3	17	TRBD1	-	CASSATGQGIAGNTIYF	TGTGCCAGCAGCGCTACGGGACAGGGGATCGCTGGAAACACCATATATTTT
TRBV29-1	TRBJ2-3	15	-	-	CSVEWLGQSTDTQYF	TGCAGCGTTGAATGGTTGGGTCAATCCACAGATACGCAGTATTTT
TRBV30	TRBJ2-1	13	-	once	CAWSVGVVDEQFF	TGTGCCTGGAGTGTCGGCGTTGTCGATGAGCAGTTCTTC
TRBV11-1	TRBJ2-1	11	-	-	CASSLRNEQFF	TGTGCCAGCAGCTTAAGAAATGAGCAGTTCTTC
TRBV7-2	TRBJ2-2	14	TRBD2	-	CASSLLAGTGELFF	TGTGCCAGCAGCTTATTAGCGGGAACCGGGGAGCTGTTTTTT
TRBV30	TRBJ2-7	17	TRBD2	-	CAWSVALAGGPPYEQYF	TGTGCCTGGAGTGTGGCACTAGCGGGAGGTCCCCCCTACGAGCAGTACTTC
TRBV6-5	TRBJ2-4	16	-	few	CASSYSEARAKNIQYF	TGTGCCAGCAGTTACTCAGAAGCAAGAGCCAAAAACATTCAGTACTTC
TRBV9	TRBJ2-7	14	-	-	CASSSATGSYEQYF	TGTGCCAGCAGCTCCGCTACCGGCTCCTACGAGCAGTACTTC
TRBV9	TRBJ1-2	15	-	once	CASTLGGGKAYGYTF	TGTGCCAGCACCCTTGGGGGGGGCAAGGCCTATGGCTACACCTTC
TRBV4-2	TRBJ2-1	15	TRBD2	-	CASSPGLAGGREQFF	TGTGCCAGCAGCCCCGGACTAGCGGGGGGACGGGAGCAGTTCTTC
TRBV30	TRBJ2-2	12	-	-	CSGTRRTGELFF	TGTTCCGGGACTCGGAGAACCGGGGAGCTGTTTTTT
TRBV7-2	TRBJ2-1	11	-	few	CASGIYNEQFF	TGTGCCAGCGGGATTTACAATGAGCAGTTCTTC
TRBV5-1	TRBJ2-2	14	-	-	CASSLGRPEGELFF	TGCGCCAGCAGCTTAGGGCGTCCGGAGGGGGAGCTGTTTTTT
TRBV28	TRBJ2-7	13	-	-	CASSFPSIDEQYF	TGTGCCAGCAGTTTCCCCTCCATCGACGAGCAGTACTTC
TRBV7-9	TRBJ2-6	15	-	-	CASSLALPGANVLTF	TGTGCCAGCAGCTTAGCTCTTCCTGGGGCCAACGTCCTGACTTTC
TRBV6-5	TRBJ2-3	13	-	-	CASSYSGSHTQYF	TGTGCCAGCAGTTACTCGGGTAGCCATACGCAGTATTTT
TRBV7-2	TRBJ2-7	14	TRBD1	-	CASSNRGSSYEQYF	TGTGCCAGCAGCAACAGGGGGAGCTCCTACGAGCAGTACTTC
TRBV7-2	TRBJ2-5	15	-	-	CASTTGVGSQETQYF	TGTGCCAGCACCACCGGGGTGGGGAGTCAAGAGACCCAGTACTTC
TRBV15	TRBJ1-4	15	-	-	CATSREGPTQGKLFF	TGTGCCACCAGCAGAGAGGGCCCTACCCAGGGAAAACTGTTTTTT
TRBV29-1	TRBJ2-5	16	TRBD1	-	CSVRDRVGAGTETQYF	TGCAGCGTCCGGGACAGGGTCGGAGCGGGAACTGAGACCCAGTACTTC
TRBV10-3	TRBJ1-5	15	-	-	CAISDRSNSNQPQHF	TGTGCCATCAGTGACCGATCTAATAGCAATCAGCCCCAGCATTTT
TRBV9	TRBJ2-3	12	-	-	CASSVDTDTQYF	TGTGCCAGCAGCGTAGATACAGATACGCAGTATTTT
TRBV10-3	TRBJ2-1	17	TRBD2	-	CAISEREGAGAYNEQFF	TGTGCCATCAGTGAGAGAGAAGGAGCGGGGGCCTACAATGAGCAGTTCTTC
TRBV5-1	TRBJ2-2	16	TRBD2	-	CASSLASGGGAGELFF	TGCGCCAGCAGCTTGGCCAGCGGGGGAGGCGCCGGGGAGCTGTTTTTT
TRBV5-1	TRBJ1-4	15	-	-	CASSLGLATNEKLFF	TGCGCCAGCAGCTTGGGTCTCGCAACTAATGAAAAACTGTTTTTT
TRBV6-5	TRBJ1-4	15	-	-	CASSRTGTSGEKLFF	TGTGCCAGCAGCCGAACCGGGACATCGGGTGAAAAACTGTTTTTT
TRBV7-2	TRBJ2-7	13	-	few	CASSAGLASEQYF	TGTGCCAGCAGCGCCGGACTCGCTTCCGAGCAGTACTTC
TRBV5-1	TRBJ1-6	15	-	-	CASSASSSYNSPLHF	TGCGCCAGCAGCGCCTCGAGCTCCTATAATTCACCCCTCCACTTT
TRBV7-2	TRBJ2-7	16	TRBD1	-	CASSRTTGGTSYEQYF	TGTGCCAGCAGCCGAACTACAGGGGGCACCTCCTACGAGCAGTACTTC
TRBV7-2	TRBJ1-5	15	TRBD1	-	CASSPSGQGNQPQHF	TGTGCCAGCAGCCCCTCGGGACAGGGCAATCAGCCCCAGCATTTT
TRBV18	TRBJ2-3	13	-	few	CASSPRGPDTQYF	TGTGCCAGCTCACCACGGGGGCCAGATACGCAGTATTTT
TRBV30	TRBJ2-4	11	-	-	CAWRAVNIQYF	TGTGCCTGGAGAGCAGTAAACATTCAGTACTTC
TRBV7-3	TRBJ2-1	15	-	-	CASSSPGTPNNEQFF	TGTGCCAGCAGCTCCCCCGGGACACCGAACAATGAGCAGTTCTTC
TRBV29-1	TRBJ2-7	14	TRBD2	few	CSVTGLAGAYEQYF	TGCAGCGTTACGGGGCTAGCGGGCGCCTACGAGCAGTACTTC
TRBV2	TRBJ1-6	14	-	-	CASSLGQANSPLHF	TGTGCCAGCAGTCTGGGACAAGCTAATTCACCCCTCCACTTT
TRBV7-9	TRBJ2-1	19	-	-	CASSLAARGAESSYNEQFF	TGTGCCAGCAGCTTAGCGGCTCGGGGGGCAGAGAGCTCCTACAATGAGCAGTTCTTC
TRBV4-3	TRBJ2-3	15	-	-	CASSHLLGPTDTQYF	TGCGCCAGCAGCCATCTACTAGGTCCCACAGATACGCAGTATTTT
TRBV6-1	TRBJ1-1	14	-	-	CASGGRLGDTEAFF	TGTGCCAGCGGCGGACGGTTGGGTGACACTGAAGCTTTCTTT
TRBV18	TRBJ1-2	14	-	-	CASSPPARVGSYTF	TGTGCCAGCTCACCACCCGCCAGGGTCGGAAGCTACACCTTC
TRBV27	TRBJ2-3	15	TRBD2	-	CASRASGRAGDTQYF	TGTGCCAGCAGAGCTAGCGGGAGGGCCGGAGATACGCAGTATTTT
TRBV7-2	TRBJ2-7	16	TRBD2	-	CASSPTGGLAGEEQYF	TGTGCCAGCAGCCCAACGGGGGGGCTAGCGGGAGAAGAGCAGTACTTC
TRBV7-2	TRBJ2-7	14	TRBD1	-	CASRGQSSSYEQYF	TGTGCCAGCAGGGGACAGTCGTCCTCCTACGAGCAGTACTTC
TRBV29-1	TRBJ2-3	12	-	-	CSVYTSTDTQYF	TGCAGCGTTTACACTAGCACAGATACGCAGTATTTT
TRBV4-1	TRBJ2-1	14	TRBD2	-	CASSLTGLANEQFF	TGCGCCAGCAGCCTAACGGGACTAGCGAATGAGCAGTTCTTC
TRBV5-6	TRBJ2-4	15	-	-	CASSSDPQAKNIQYF	TGTGCCAGCAGCTCGGACCCTCAAGCCAAAAACATTCAGTACTTC
TRBV4-1	TRBJ2-6	16	-	few	CASSQEGRAGANVLTF	TGCGCCAGCAGCCAAGAGGGCAGGGCTGGGGCCAACGTCCTGACTTTC